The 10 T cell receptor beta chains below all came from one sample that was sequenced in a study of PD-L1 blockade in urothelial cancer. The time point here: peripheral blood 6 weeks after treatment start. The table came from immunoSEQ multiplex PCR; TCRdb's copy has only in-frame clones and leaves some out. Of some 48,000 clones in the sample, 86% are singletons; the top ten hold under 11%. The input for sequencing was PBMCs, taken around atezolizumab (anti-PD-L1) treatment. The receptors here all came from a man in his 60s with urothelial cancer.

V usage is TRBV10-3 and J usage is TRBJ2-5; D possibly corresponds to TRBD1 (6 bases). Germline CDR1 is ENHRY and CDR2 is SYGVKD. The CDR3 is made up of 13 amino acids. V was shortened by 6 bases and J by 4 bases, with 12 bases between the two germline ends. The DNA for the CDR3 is TGTGCCATCAGGGACCAGGGGCTAGAGACCCAGTACTTC. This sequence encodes CAIRDQGLETQYF.

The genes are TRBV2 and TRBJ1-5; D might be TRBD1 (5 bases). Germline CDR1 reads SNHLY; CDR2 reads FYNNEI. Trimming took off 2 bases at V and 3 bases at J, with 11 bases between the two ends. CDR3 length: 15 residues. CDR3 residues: CASSEMEGFNQPQHF. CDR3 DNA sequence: TGTGCCAGCAGTGAAATGGAGGGGTTCAATCAGCCCCAGCATTTT.

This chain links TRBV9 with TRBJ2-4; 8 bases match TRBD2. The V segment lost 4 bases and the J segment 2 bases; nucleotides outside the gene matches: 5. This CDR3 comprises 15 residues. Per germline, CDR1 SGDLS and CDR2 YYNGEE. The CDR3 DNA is TGTGCCAGCAGCAACGGGGGGGGATCCAAAAACATTCAGTACTTC. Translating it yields CASSNGGGSKNIQYF.

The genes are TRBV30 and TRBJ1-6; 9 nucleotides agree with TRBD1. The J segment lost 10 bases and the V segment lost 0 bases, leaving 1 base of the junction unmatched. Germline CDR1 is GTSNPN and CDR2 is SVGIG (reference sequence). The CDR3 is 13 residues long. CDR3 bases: TGTGCCTGGAGTGTACAGGGGGCCTCACCCCTCCACTTT. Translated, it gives CAWSVQGASPLHF. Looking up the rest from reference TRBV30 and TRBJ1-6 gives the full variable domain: SQTIHQWPATLVQPVGSPLSLECTVEGTSNPNLYWYRQAAGRGLQLLFYSVGIGQISSEVPQNLSASRPQDRQFILSSKKLLLSDSGFYLCAWSVQGASPLHFGNGTRLTVT.

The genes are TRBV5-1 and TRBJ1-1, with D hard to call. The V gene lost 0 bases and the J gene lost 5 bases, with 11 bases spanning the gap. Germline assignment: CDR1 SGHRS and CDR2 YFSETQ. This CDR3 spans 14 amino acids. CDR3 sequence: CASSLAAGKTEAFF. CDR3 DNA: TGCGCCAGCAGCTTGGCCGCGGGGAAAACTGAAGCTTTCTTT.

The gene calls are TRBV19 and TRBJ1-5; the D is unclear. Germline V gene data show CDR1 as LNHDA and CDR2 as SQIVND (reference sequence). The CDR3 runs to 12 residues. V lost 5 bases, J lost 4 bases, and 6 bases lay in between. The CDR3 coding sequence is TGTGCCAGTAGTTCCAGGAATCAGCCCCAGCATTTT. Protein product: CASSSRNQPQHF.

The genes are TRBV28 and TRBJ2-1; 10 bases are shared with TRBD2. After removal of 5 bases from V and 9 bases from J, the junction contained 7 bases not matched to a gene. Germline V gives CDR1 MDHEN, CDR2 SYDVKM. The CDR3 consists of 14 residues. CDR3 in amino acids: CASSSGGAGVEQFF. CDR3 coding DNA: TGTGCCAGCAGTAGCGGGGGGGCCGGGGTTGAGCAGTTCTTC.

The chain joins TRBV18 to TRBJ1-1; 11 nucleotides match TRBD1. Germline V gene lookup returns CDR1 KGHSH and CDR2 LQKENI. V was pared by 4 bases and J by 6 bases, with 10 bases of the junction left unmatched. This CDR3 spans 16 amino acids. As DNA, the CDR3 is TGTGCCAGCTCACTGGCGGACAGGGGGCTATCGGCTGAAGCTTTCTTT. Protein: CASSLADRGLSAEAFF.

CDR3 loop: CASSYGQWREKLFF. CDR3 DNA: TGTGCCAGCAGCTATGGACAGTGGAGGGAAAAACTGTTTTTT. The genes are TRBV7-2 and TRBJ1-4; TRBD1 might be the D (6 bases). The V and J ends lost 4 bases and 8 bases respectively, with 14 bases between them. The germline V gene has CDR1 SGHTA and CDR2 FQGNSA. This CDR3 is 14 amino acids long. Supplemented by reference TRBV7-2 and TRBJ1-4, the full variable domain reads GAGVSQSPSNKVTEKGKDVELRCDPISGHTALYWYRQSLGQGLEFLIYFQGNSAPDKSGLPSDRFSAERTGGSVSTLTIQRTQQEDSAVYLCASSYGQWREKLFFGSGTQLSVL.

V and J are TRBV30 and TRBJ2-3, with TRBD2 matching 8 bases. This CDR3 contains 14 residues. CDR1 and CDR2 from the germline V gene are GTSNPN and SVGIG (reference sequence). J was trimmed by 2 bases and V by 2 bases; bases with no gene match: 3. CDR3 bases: TGTGCCTGGAGTCGGACTAGCTACACAGATACGCAGTATTTT. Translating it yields CAWSRTSYTDTQYF. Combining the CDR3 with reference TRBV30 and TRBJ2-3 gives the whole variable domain SQTIHQWPATLVQPVGSPLSLECTVEGTSNPNLYWYRQAAGRGLQLLFYSVGIGQISSEVPQNLSASRPQDRQFILSSKKLLLSDSGFYLCAWSRTSYTDTQYFGPGTRLTVL.